The 13 T cell receptor beta chains below all came from one sample that was sequenced in a study of graft-versus-host responses after intestinal transplantation. Clones were sequenced by immunoSEQ multiplex PCR, and TCRdb holds only the in-frame ones, with some missing. The sample has around 90,000 clones; about 90% are singletons. These TCRs are of unknown antigen specificity. This sample comprised unstimulated CD8+ T cells sorted from spleen or lymph node cells, obtained before transplant. The origin of the receptors is a human donor who was the organ donor for an intestinal transplant.

V and J are TRBV19 and TRBJ1-1; no clear D. V lost 7 bases, J lost 0 bases, and 9 bases lay in between. CDR1 is LNHDA, CDR2 SQIVND, per germline (reference sequence). CDR3 size: 13 residues. In nucleotides, the CDR3 is TGTGCCAGTACTCCGACTTTGAACACTGAAGCTTTCTTT. It encodes CASTPTLNTEAFF.

The chain carries TRBV28 and TRBJ2-5, with a possible D match to TRBD2 (5 bases). V was clipped by 5 bases and J by 7 bases, with 20 bases between them. Germline assignment: CDR1 MDHEN and CDR2 SYDVKM. This CDR3 is 15 amino acids long. In DNA, the CDR3 is TGTGCCAGCAGTCTACGGCTAGCCGGTTTTGGGACCCAGTACTTC. This translates into CASSLRLAGFGTQYF.

The rearrangement links TRBV7-3 to TRBJ2-7; possible D gene TRBD2, 6 bases. CDR1 and CDR2 from the germline V gene are SGHTA and FQGTGA. The germline V and J ends were trimmed by 2 bases and 2 bases, with 10 bases remaining between them. The CDR3 spans 14 residues. CDR3 region: CASSLVGGTYEQYF. The CDR3 bases are TGTGCCAGCAGCTTAGTGGGGGGAACCTACGAGCAGTACTTC. Complete variable domain (other parts from reference TRBV7-3 and TRBJ2-7): GAGVSQTPSNKVTEKGKYVELRCDPISGHTALYWYRQSLGQGPEFLIYFQGTGAADDSGLPNDRFFAVRPEGSVSTLKIQRTERGDSAVYLCASSLVGGTYEQYFGPGTRLTVT.

The V gene is TRBV2, the J gene TRBJ1-2; tentative D call: TRBD1 (5 bases). Germline loops: CDR1 SNHLY, CDR2 FYNNEI. CDR3 length: 12 residues. V was pared by 8 bases and J by 6 bases, with 13 bases between. CDR3 sequence reads: CASVGGYNGYTF. The CDR3 DNA reads TGTGCCAGCGTCGGGGGTTATAATGGCTACACCTTC.

The rearrangement joins TRBV13 to TRBJ2-3; the match to TRBD1 covers 8 bases. The junction had 7 bases not matched to a gene; V was cut back by 5 bases and J by 6 bases. The CDR3 consists of 14 residues. Germline CDR1 is PRHDT and CDR2 is FYEKMQ (reference sequence). CDR3 coding DNA: TGTGCCAGCAGCCCGGAAGGACAGGGCGATACGCAGTATTTT. This encodes CASSPEGQGDTQYF.

The gene calls are TRBV13 and TRBJ2-7; 9 nucleotides line up with TRBD1. Germline lookup yields CDR1 PRHDT and CDR2 FYEKMQ (reference sequence). V dropped 4 bases and J dropped 7; count of bases not matched to a gene: 8. This CDR3 is 14 amino acids long. This chain's CDR3 is CASSYGQGRGEQYF. DNA for the CDR3: TGTGCCAGCAGCTATGGACAGGGGCGAGGAGAGCAGTACTTC.

This clone appeared a single time. The chain recombines TRBV7-8 with TRBJ1-2; D not resolved. Per germline, CDR1 SGHVS and CDR2 FQNEAQ. This CDR3 spans 12 amino acids. Trimming pared 7 bases from V and 7 bases from J, leaving 13 bases between. Here the CDR3 reads CASMAVESGYTF. The CDR3 DNA is TGTGCCAGCATGGCGGTAGAGTCTGGCTACACCTTC.

The V gene is TRBV29-1, the J gene TRBJ1-4, with 8 bases identical to TRBD1. After removal of 4 bases from V and 5 bases from J, the junction contained 9 bases not matched to a gene. The CDR3 has 15 residues. The germline CDR1 and CDR2 sequences are SQVTM and ANQGSEA. This CDR3 reads CSVVGVGTGNEKLFF. The CDR3 DNA is TGCAGCGTTGTGGGCGTTGGGACAGGCAATGAAAAACTGTTTTTT.

V and J are TRBV9 and TRBJ1-1, with 7 nucleotides matching TRBD1. CDR1 and CDR2 (germline): SGDLS, YYNGEE. V lost 7 bases to trimming and J lost 2 bases; unmatched junction nucleotides: 8. CDR3 length: 14 residues. As DNA, the CDR3 is TGTGCCAGCGGGGAGACAGGGATAAACACTGAAGCTTTCTTT. It translates to CASGETGINTEAFF.

The V gene is TRBV30, the J gene TRBJ1-2, with 7 bases that match TRBD1. With V trimmed by 0 bases and J by 5 bases, 9 bases remained unmatched. The germline CDR1 and CDR2 sequences are GTSNPN and SVGIG (reference sequence). The length of the CDR3 is 15 residues. As DNA, the CDR3 is TGTGCCTGGAGTGTTGACGGGACAGAGTCTTATGGCTACACCTTC. It translates to CAWSVDGTESYGYTF.

The rearrangement links TRBV5-1 to TRBJ2-7; D is possibly TRBD2 (7 bases). The CDR3 contains 15 residues. The germline V gene encodes CDR1 SGHRS and CDR2 YFSETQ. The germline V and J ends were trimmed by 1 base and 0 bases, with 11 bases remaining between them. CDR3 region: CASSLWGGPSYEQYF. DNA for the CDR3: TGCGCCAGCAGCTTGTGGGGGGGCCCCTCCTACGAGCAGTACTTC.

This chain connects TRBV6-5 to TRBJ2-2; possibly TRBD1 for D (5 bases). The CDR3 sequence is 12 residues long. The germline gives CDR1 MNHEY, CDR2 SVGAGI. V dropped 9 bases and J dropped 4 bases, with 9 bases sitting between them. The CDR3 DNA is TGTGCCAGTGCAGGGTCCACCGGGGAGCTGTTTTTT. Translated: CASAGSTGELFF.

The rearrangement uses TRBV5-1 and TRBJ2-6; TRBD1 matches 7 bases. V trimming: 4 bases; J trimming: 0 bases; junction bases outside the gene matches: 4. The germline V gene encodes CDR1 SGHRS and CDR2 YFSETQ. This CDR3 has 16 residues. This CDR3 reads CASSETGISGANVLTF. The CDR3 coding sequence is TGCGCCAGCAGCGAGACAGGGATCTCTGGGGCCAACGTCCTGACTTTC.